What follows is one TCR beta chain and its context. A second PCR of roughly 6 to 12 cycles used a sample-barcoded 5' primer and a J-beta primer mix. Through a template-switch adaptor with 12 random nucleotides, each cDNA molecule received a tag. Each single sample gave us at least 3 million CDR3-containing paired-end reads. TCRdb processed the 5' RACE reads anew with MiXCR; each CDR3 protein has one entry. This sample has around 900,000 distinct CDR3 sequences, with around 54% found just once. The CDR3 runs 12 residues. V lost 4 bases and J 10 bases, leaving 14 bases between the germline ends. Germline V gives CDR1 LGHNT, CDR2 FRNRAP. This sample is part of a study of blood T cells in healthy people across ages. Donors ranged from roughly 6 to 95 years old and were healthy Caucasians in Russia.

This sequence was found in a woman aged 60 to 75 in good health. This rearrangement joins TRBV12-5 to TRBJ2-7; tentative D call: TRBD1 (6 bases). Source material: blood. The chain's CDR3 is CASGWDKGNQYF. CDR3 bases: TGTGCTAGTGGTTGGGACAAGGGTAACCAGTACTTC.